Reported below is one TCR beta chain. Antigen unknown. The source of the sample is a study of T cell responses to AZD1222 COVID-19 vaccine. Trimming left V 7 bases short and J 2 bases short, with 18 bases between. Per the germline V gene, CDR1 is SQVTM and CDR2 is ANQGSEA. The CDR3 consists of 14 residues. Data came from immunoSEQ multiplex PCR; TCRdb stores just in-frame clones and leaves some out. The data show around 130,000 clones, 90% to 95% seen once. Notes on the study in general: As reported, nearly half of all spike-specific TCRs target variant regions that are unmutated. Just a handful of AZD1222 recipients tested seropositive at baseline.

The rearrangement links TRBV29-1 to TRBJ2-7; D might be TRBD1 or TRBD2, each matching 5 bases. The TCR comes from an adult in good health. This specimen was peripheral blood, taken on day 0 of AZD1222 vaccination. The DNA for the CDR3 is TGCAGCGGGGGGACCGGATCGTCCCCCTACGAGCAGTACTTC. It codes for CSGGTGSSPYEQYF.